Listed here are 31 T cell receptor beta chains from one sample, sequenced in a study of cytomegalovirus exposure and HLA in healthy donors. The PCR contained 60 Vbeta and 13 Jbeta primers. The repertoire was sequenced with immunoSEQ multiplex PCR; TCRdb's copy has only in-frame clones and lacks some. This table has 150,000 to 200,000 clones, approximately 81% appearing once. The sample consisted of PBMCs. The receptors shown here come from a woman in her forties or fifties in good health and CMV-seronegative.

The CDR3 DNA is TGTGCCAGCAGTAACCGGGGATTGGCTAATGAAAAACTGTTTTTT. It is translated as CASSNRGLANEKLFF. The chain recombines TRBV6-6 with TRBJ1-4; D unresolved. The ends were cut back, 5 bases at V and 3 bases at J, with 13 bases in the middle. The CDR3 runs to 15 residues. Germline V gene lookup returns CDR1 MNHNY and CDR2 SVGAGI (reference sequence).

This sequence joins TRBV7-2 and TRBJ1-2; the match to TRBD1 covers 8 bases. CDR1 and CDR2 from the germline V gene are SGHTA and FQGNSA. The CDR3 extends over 17 amino acids. V gave up 1 base and J gave up 5 bases; unmatched junction bases: 12. The chain's CDR3 is CASSLGPGTGPWYGYTF. The CDR3 coding sequence is TGTGCCAGCAGCTTAGGGCCCGGGACAGGTCCATGGTATGGCTACACCTTC.

The chain couples TRBV5-1 to TRBJ2-7; possibly TRBD1 for D (6 bases). The CDR3 covers 14 residues. CDR1 and CDR2 (germline): SGHRS, YFSETQ. Between the trimmed V and J ends, which lost 7 bases and 3 bases, there was a span of 17 bases. The CDR3, as DNA: TGCGCCAGCGGGGGCGACAGCACTAGCTACGAGCAGTACTTC. Translated, it gives CASGGDSTSYEQYF.

This clone appeared once. The CDR3 protein is CASSHREGHEQFF. In DNA, the CDR3 is TGCGCCAGCAGCCATAGAGAGGGTCACGAGCAGTTCTTC. The rearrangement links TRBV4-3 to TRBJ2-1, with D possibly matching TRBD2 (5 bases). Germline CDR1 is LGHNA and CDR2 is YSLEER. V was pared by 3 bases and J by 10 bases, with 13 bases between. The CDR3 has 13 residues.

The chain combines TRBV19 with TRBJ2-3; 13 bases align to TRBD2. The CDR3 covers 16 residues. The germline gives CDR1 LNHDA, CDR2 SQIVND (reference sequence). The V and J ends lost 3 bases and 4 bases, in that order; junction bases with no gene match: 4. CDR3 region: CASSIRTSGSSDTQYF. The CDR3 nucleotides read TGTGCCAGTAGTATCAGGACTAGCGGGAGTTCAGATACGCAGTATTTT.

The chain recombines TRBV29-1 with TRBJ1-1; D not resolved. The CDR3 runs 11 residues. V lost 5 bases, J lost 0 bases, and 4 bases lay in between. Germline CDR1 reads SQVTM; CDR2 reads ANQGSEA. The CDR3 coding sequence is TGCAGCGTTCAGGTGAACACTGAAGCTTTCTTT. This gives the protein CSVQVNTEAFF.

CDR3 region: CASRTGYNEQFF. Here the CDR3 DNA reads TGTGCCAGCAGGACAGGGTACAATGAGCAGTTCTTC. The chain couples TRBV28 to TRBJ2-1; 7 nucleotides line up with TRBD1. CDR1 and CDR2 from the germline V gene are MDHEN and SYDVKM. Trimming cost V 6 bases and J 4 bases; bases outside gene matches: 0. The CDR3 spans 12 residues. Based on the CDR3 plus reference TRBV28 and TRBJ2-1, the full variable domain is DVKVTQSSRYLVKRTGEKVFLECVQDMDHENMFWYRQDPGLGLRLIYFSYDVKMKEKGDIPEGYSVSREKKERFSLILESASTNQTSMYLCASRTGYNEQFFGPGTRLTVL.

The genes are TRBV7-2 and TRBJ2-1, with 10 bases lining up with TRBD1. The V gene end was trimmed by 6 bases and the J gene end by 8 bases; junction bases not matched to a gene: 16. The germline V gene has CDR1 SGHTA and CDR2 FQGNSA. The CDR3 covers 17 residues. CDR3 amino acids: CASRHKTGTGDSDEQFF. As DNA, the CDR3 is TGTGCCAGCAGGCATAAAACCGGGACAGGGGATTCCGATGAGCAGTTCTTC.

V gene TRBV14 combines with J gene TRBJ1-3, with D maybe TRBD1 (6 bases). CDR3 size: 18 residues. Germline CDR1 SGHDN, CDR2 FVKESK. V gave up 1 base and J gave up 0 bases, with 16 bases separating them. CDR3: CASSQGITGINSGNTIYF. CDR3 sequence (DNA): TGTGCCAGCAGCCAAGGAATAACAGGGATCAACTCTGGAAACACCATATATTTT.

The chain carries TRBV19 and TRBJ1-1, with D uncertain. The V and J ends lost 4 bases and 5 bases respectively, with 14 bases between them. Germline V gene sequence: CDR1 LNHDA, CDR2 SQIVND (reference sequence). The CDR3 loop spans 14 amino acids. The CDR3 spells CASSTQAGGTEAFF. DNA of the CDR3: TGTGCCAGTAGTACTCAGGCAGGCGGGACTGAAGCTTTCTTT.

The chain has TRBV19 and TRBJ2-1, with D maybe TRBD2 (5 bases). CDR3 size: 13 residues. Looked up from germline, CDR1 is LNHDA and CDR2 is SQIVND (reference sequence). Trimming shortened V by 3 bases and J by 6 bases, and 9 bases separated the two germline ends. The CDR3 sequence: CASSIGLANEQFF. CDR3 sequence (DNA): TGTGCCAGTAGTATTGGCCTAGCCAATGAGCAGTTCTTC.

The chain joins TRBV9 to TRBJ1-1; D call uncertain. Germline CDR1 reads SGDLS; CDR2 reads YYNGEE. V gave up 4 bases and J gave up 2 bases, with 12 bases separating them. CDR3 length equals 14 residues. CDR3 protein: CASSSRGENTEAFF. Written as DNA, the CDR3 is TGTGCCAGCAGCTCTCGCGGGGAAAACACTGAAGCTTTCTTT.

This clone was seen once. The V gene is TRBV19, the J gene TRBJ2-1; 11 nucleotides match TRBD2. Per germline, CDR1 LNHDA and CDR2 SQIVND (reference sequence). J was trimmed by 0 bases and V by 3 bases; bases with no gene match: 10. The CDR3 sequence is 19 residues long. In DNA form, the CDR3 reads TGTGCCAGTAGTATCCGGCCTAGCGGGAGGCCCCCCTCCTACAATGAGCAGTTCTTC. Encoded protein: CASSIRPSGRPPSYNEQFF.

CDR3 sequence: CASSSLTGGGTVPTTEAFF. CDR3 in DNA: TGTGCCAGCAGTAGCCTGACAGGGGGCGGGACTGTTCCGACCACTGAAGCTTTCTTT. The chain recombines TRBV28 with TRBJ1-1, with TRBD1 matching 10 bases. Germline trimming cut 5 bases from V and 4 bases from J; bases unmatched to any gene: 19. The CDR3 contains 19 residues. Germline CDR1 and CDR2: MDHEN and SYDVKM.

V is TRBV11-2 and J is TRBJ2-5; TRBD2 matches at 10 bases. The J call may be faulty, since TRBJ2-7 better matches the DNA end. The CDR3 covers 15 residues. Looked up from germline, CDR1 is SGHAT and CDR2 is FQNNGV. The CDR3 here is CASSPGLAISYEQYF. In nucleotides, the CDR3 is TGTGCCAGCAGCCCGGGACTAGCGATATCCTACGAGCAGTACTTC.

In its sample, this clone was seen a few times. The rearrangement uses TRBV6-1 and TRBJ2-3; D gene uncertain. Germline V gives CDR1 MNHNS, CDR2 SASEGT. The CDR3 runs to 15 residues. Trimming cost V 2 bases and J 0 bases, with 9 bases left between them. The CDR3 region is CASSEFQSSTDTQYF. CDR3 bases: TGTGCCAGCAGTGAATTCCAGTCAAGCACAGATACGCAGTATTTT.

V is TRBV11-2 and J is TRBJ1-6; a weak D match, TRBD1 (6 bases). V shed 1 base and J shed 6 bases, with 10 bases lying between them. The length of the CDR3 is 15 residues. The V gene's germline CDR1 is SGHAT and CDR2 FQNNGV. CDR3 DNA sequence: TGTGCCAGCAGCTTAGTAGGACAGACTAATTCACCCCTCCACTTT. It yields the protein CASSLVGQTNSPLHF.

This rearrangement joins TRBV25-1 to TRBJ2-4; 7 nucleotides line up with TRBD2. The germline CDR1 and CDR2 sequences are MGHDK and SYGVNS. J gave up 2 bases and V 2 bases, and 3 bases lay outside the gene matches. The CDR3 contains 15 residues. This CDR3 reads CASSEEAGTKNIQYF. CDR3 nucleotides: TGTGCCAGCAGTGAAGAAGCGGGGACCAAAAACATTCAGTACTTC.

This clone was found once. The chain is built from TRBV4-2 and TRBJ1-4; D not certain. CDR1 and CDR2 (germline): LGHNA, YNFKEQ. This CDR3 region has 15 residues. Trimming shortened V by 1 base and J by 7 bases, and 13 bases separated the two germline ends. CDR3 DNA sequence: TGTGCCAGCAGCCAAGTTTCCGGGAGCGTTGAAAAACTGTTTTTT. Translated: CASSQVSGSVEKLFF.

The chain joins TRBV7-9 to TRBJ2-1; TRBD2 matches at 12 bases. CDR1 is SEHNR, CDR2 FQNEAQ, per germline (reference sequence). V was clipped by 4 bases and J by 5 bases; unmatched bases: 3. This CDR3 has 15 amino acids. This chain's CDR3 is CASSSLAGGNNEQFF. The CDR3 DNA reads TGTGCCAGCAGCTCCCTAGCGGGGGGGAACAATGAGCAGTTCTTC.

The V call is TRBV7-9, the J call TRBJ1-6; 7 nucleotides align to TRBD1. The CDR3 length is 15 residues. Per the germline V gene, CDR1 is SEHNR and CDR2 is FQNEAQ (reference sequence). Trimming removed 3 bases from V and 7 bases from J; junction bases left unmatched: 6. For the CDR3, the DNA is TGTGCCAGCAGCTTCTACAGGGGAGTAAATTCACCCCTCCACTTT. It translates to CASSFYRGVNSPLHF. Complete variable domain (other parts from reference TRBV7-9 and TRBJ1-6): DTGVSQNPRHKITKRGQNVTFRCDPISEHNRLYWYRQTLGQGPEFLTYFQNEAQLEKSRLLSDRFSAERPKGSFSTLEIQRTEQGDSAMYLCASSFYRGVNSPLHFGNGTRLTVT.

The chain recombines TRBV6-1 with TRBJ1-4; D ambiguous. V dropped 2 bases and J dropped 4 bases, with 11 bases sitting between them. CDR1 is MNHNS, CDR2 SASEGT, per germline. The CDR3 consists of 15 residues. CDR3 protein: CASSEYREYNEKLFF. DNA for the CDR3: TGTGCCAGCAGTGAATATCGCGAGTATAATGAAAAACTGTTTTTT.

As concerns this clone: The sample contains more than one DNA sequence encoding this CDR3. V is TRBV18 and J is TRBJ2-3, with TRBD2 identical over 12 bases. From germline, CDR1 is KGHSH and CDR2 LQKENI. V was pared by 3 bases and J by 3 bases, with 1 base of the junction left unmatched. This CDR3 contains 15 residues. The CDR3 DNA is TGTGCCAGCTCACCGGGACTAGCGGGTACAGATACGCAGTATTTT. Protein sequence: CASSPGLAGTDTQYF.

The V gene is TRBV10-3, the J gene TRBJ2-1, with D perhaps matching TRBD2 (6 bases). V lost 6 bases, J lost 5 bases, and 14 bases lay in between. The germline V gene has CDR1 ENHRY and CDR2 SYGVKD. The CDR3 has 14 residues. In nucleotides, the CDR3 is TGTGCCATCAGGGGGGTAGCGGATAACAATGAGCAGTTCTTC. Its translation is CAIRGVADNNEQFF.

This chain connects TRBV5-1 to TRBJ2-4, with D uncertain. Germline CDR1 and CDR2: SGHRS and YFSETQ. This CDR3 is 16 amino acids long. V lost 0 bases and J lost 0, with 10 bases in between. CDR3: CASSLGGTVAKNIQYF. CDR3 DNA sequence: TGCGCCAGCAGCTTGGGTGGCACCGTAGCCAAAAACATTCAGTACTTC.

The chain links TRBV19 to TRBJ1-5; 12 bases are shared with TRBD1. Germline V gives CDR1 LNHDA, CDR2 SQIVND (reference sequence). Unmatched junction bases numbered 11, after V lost 6 bases and J lost 2 bases. The CDR3 is 18 amino acids. CDR3 sequence reads: CASRNRDRGQVGNQPQHF. DNA for the CDR3: TGTGCCAGTAGAAACCGGGACAGGGGGCAGGTGGGCAATCAGCCCCAGCATTTT.

V gene TRBV6-5 combines with J gene TRBJ2-7, with a possible D match to TRBD2 (6 bases). The V gene lost 0 bases and the J gene lost 6 bases, with 15 bases spanning the gap. In germline, CDR1 is MNHEY, CDR2 SVGAGI. The CDR3 length is 15 residues. This CDR3 is CASSYSNGGRSEQYF. The CDR3 bases are TGTGCCAGCAGTTACTCGAACGGGGGACGGAGCGAGCAGTACTTC.

This chain connects TRBV5-1 to TRBJ1-1; TRBD1 is a possible D gene (6 bases). The V end was cut by 3 bases, the J end by 0 bases, with 15 bases between. Looked up from germline, CDR1 is SGHRS and CDR2 is YFSETQ. The CDR3 has 16 residues. CDR3 nucleotide sequence: TGCGCCAGCAGCTGGAACAGGGAGCTCATGAACACTGAAGCTTTCTTT. Its protein is CASSWNRELMNTEAFF.

The chain is built from TRBV2 and TRBJ1-3; D perhaps matches TRBD1 (6 bases). Trimming took 6 bases from V and 0 from J, leaving 15 bases between them. The CDR3 loop spans 16 amino acids. Germline CDR1 reads SNHLY; CDR2 reads FYNNEI. CDR3 nucleotide sequence: TGTGCCAGCAGCGAAACAGGGTTGAGCTCTGGAAACACCATATATTTT. Its translation: CASSETGLSSGNTIYF.

The V and J genes are TRBV5-6 and TRBJ1-6; possibly TRBD1 for D (5 bases). The CDR3 runs 14 residues. Trimming pared 1 base from V and 7 bases from J, leaving 9 bases between. The germline V gene encodes CDR1 SGHDT and CDR2 YYEEEE. The CDR3 spells CASSLRGWNSPLHF. Written as DNA, the CDR3 is TGTGCCAGCAGCTTGAGGGGATGGAATTCACCCCTCCACTTT.

The chain recombines TRBV5-6 with TRBJ2-7, with 12 bases matching TRBD1. V shed 4 bases, J shed 4 bases, and the junction held 9 bases outside the gene matches. Germline values: CDR1 SGHDT, CDR2 YYEEEE. The CDR3 is 16 amino acids. The CDR3: CASSNQGTGGGYEQYF. The CDR3 DNA sequence: TGTGCCAGCAGCAACCAGGGGACAGGGGGCGGGTACGAGCAGTACTTC.